The 4 T cell receptor beta chains in this list originate from one sample, sequenced in a study of T cell responses to AZD1222 COVID-19 vaccine. The data were produced by immunoSEQ multiplex PCR, yet TCRdb's version contains in-frame clones alone and is incomplete. The data contain 170,000 or so clones, just over 90% of them singletons. This specimen was peripheral blood, taken on day 0 of AZD1222 vaccination. These TCRs come from an adult in good health.

In its sample, this clone was seen once. V and J are TRBV2 and TRBJ1-2; a weak D match, TRBD1 (6 bases). Germline V lookup: CDR1 SNHLY, CDR2 FYNNEI. The CDR3 has 15 amino acids. With 8 bases removed from V and 4 bases from J, the gap between germline ends came to 20 bases. The CDR3 loop is CASHLGGGAGYGYTF. As DNA, the CDR3 is TGTGCCAGCCACCTAGGGGGGGGCGCAGGCTATGGCTACACCTTC.

Concerning this clone itself: Sequence at one end of the junction differs from germline and may be a read error. J is TRBJ2-7 and V is TRBV5-8; 9 nucleotides align to TRBD2. Germline V gene data show CDR1 as SGHTS and CDR2 as YDEGEE. CDR3 length: 14 amino acids. The CDR3 nucleotides are TGTGCCAGCAGCCGCGGGGGGGCGTACTACAAGCAGTACTTC. Translation gives CASSRGGAYYKQYF.

This clone was seen only once. V gene TRBV28 combines with J gene TRBJ1-1; TRBD1 matches 10 bases. V was pared by 5 bases and J by 2 bases, with 11 bases of the junction left unmatched. CDR1 is MDHEN, CDR2 SYDVKM, per germline. The CDR3 consists of 17 residues. The CDR3 region is CASSAPSGQGKNTEAFF. The CDR3 nucleotides read TGTGCCAGCAGTGCCCCCTCGGGACAGGGGAAAAACACTGAAGCTTTCTTT.

V usage is TRBV28 and J usage is TRBJ1-5; no definite D call. The germline CDR1 and CDR2 sequences are MDHEN and SYDVKM. Trimming pared 1 base from V and 3 bases from J, leaving 13 bases between. The CDR3 spans 16 residues. The CDR3 spells CASSLFGLRYNQPQHF. CDR3 nucleotides: TGTGCCAGCAGTTTATTCGGGCTGAGGTACAATCAGCCCCAGCATTTT. Combining the CDR3 with reference TRBV28 and TRBJ1-5 gives the whole variable domain DVKVTQSSRYLVKRTGEKVFLECVQDMDHENMFWYRQDPGLGLRLIYFSYDVKMKEKGDIPEGYSVSREKKERFSLILESASTNQTSMYLCASSLFGLRYNQPQHFGDGTRLSIL.